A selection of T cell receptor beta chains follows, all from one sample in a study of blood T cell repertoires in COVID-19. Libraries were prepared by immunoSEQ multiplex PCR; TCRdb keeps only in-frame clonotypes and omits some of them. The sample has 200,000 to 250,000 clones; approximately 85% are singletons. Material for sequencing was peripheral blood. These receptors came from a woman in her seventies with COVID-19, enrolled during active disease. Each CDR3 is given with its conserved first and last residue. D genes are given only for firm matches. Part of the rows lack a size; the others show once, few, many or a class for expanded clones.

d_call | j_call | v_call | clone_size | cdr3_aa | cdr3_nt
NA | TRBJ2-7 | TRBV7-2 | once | CASSLVAGEWEQYF | TGTGCCAGCAGCTTAGTTGCAGGTGAATGGGAGCAGTACTTC
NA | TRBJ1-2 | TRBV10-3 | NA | CALKPGLEESYGYTF | TGTGCCCTCAAACCGGGTCTAGAGGAATCCTATGGCTACACCTTC
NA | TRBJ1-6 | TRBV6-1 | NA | CASSEAGAGSPLHF | TGTGCCAGCAGTGAAGCAGGGGCAGGTTCACCCCTCCACTTT
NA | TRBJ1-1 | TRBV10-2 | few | CASSELHGTKNTEAFF | TGCGCCAGCAGTGAATTGCACGGGACAAAGAACACTGAAGCTTTCTTT
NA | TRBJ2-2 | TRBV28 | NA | CASSLSAGVPGFTGELFF | TGTGCCAGCAGTTTATCTGCGGGCGTACCCGGTTTCACCGGGGAGCTGTTTTTT
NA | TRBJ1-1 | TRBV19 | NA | CASSVSQAEAFF | TGTGCCAGTAGTGTTTCGCAGGCTGAAGCTTTCTTT
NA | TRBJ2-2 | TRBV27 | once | CASTNSAGDTGELFF | TGTGCCAGCACCAACAGTGCGGGCGACACCGGGGAGCTGTTTTTT
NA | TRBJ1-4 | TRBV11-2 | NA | CASSPGGYEKLFF | TGTGCCAGCAGCCCGGGGGGGTATGAAAAACTGTTTTTT
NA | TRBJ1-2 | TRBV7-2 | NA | CASTPGKGLGYTF | TGTGCCAGCACCCCAGGGAAGGGCCTTGGCTACACCTTC
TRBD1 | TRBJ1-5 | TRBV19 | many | CASSMVPTGGDQPQHF | TGTGCCAGTAGTATGGTCCCGACAGGGGGAGATCAGCCCCAGCATTTT
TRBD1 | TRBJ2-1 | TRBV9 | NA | CASSATGNNEQFF | TGTGCCAGCAGTGCGACAGGGAACAATGAGCAGTTCTTC
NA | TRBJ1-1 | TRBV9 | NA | CASSVVSGSPTEAFF | TGTGCCAGCAGCGTAGTGTCAGGGTCTCCCACTGAAGCTTTCTTT
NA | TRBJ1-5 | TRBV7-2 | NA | CASSLRSGWGSNQPQHF | TGTGCCAGCAGCTTAAGATCAGGGTGGGGAAGCAATCAGCCCCAGCATTTT
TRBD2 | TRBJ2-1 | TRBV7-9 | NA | CASSLSGRSDEQFF | TGTGCCAGCAGCTTAAGCGGGAGAAGTGATGAGCAGTTCTTC
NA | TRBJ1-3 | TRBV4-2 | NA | CASSQGRDPGSGNTIYF | TGTGCCAGCAGCCAGGGGAGGGACCCTGGCTCTGGAAACACCATATATTTT
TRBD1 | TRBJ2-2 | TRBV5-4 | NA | CASNTQGAPGELFF | TGTGCCAGCAACACACAGGGGGCGCCCGGGGAGCTGTTTTTT
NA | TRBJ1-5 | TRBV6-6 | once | CASTIAGDNQPQHF | TGTGCCAGCACGATCGCGGGGGACAATCAGCCCCAGCATTTT
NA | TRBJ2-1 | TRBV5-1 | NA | CASSPTERGDEQFF | TGCGCCAGCAGCCCGACAGAAAGAGGAGATGAGCAGTTCTTC
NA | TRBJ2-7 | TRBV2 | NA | CASSDLTYEQYF | TGTGCCAGCAGTGACTTAACCTACGAGCAGTACTTC
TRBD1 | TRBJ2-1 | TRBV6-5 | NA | CASSRGQGHNEQFF | TGTGCCAGCAGTAGGGGACAGGGCCACAATGAGCAGTTCTTC
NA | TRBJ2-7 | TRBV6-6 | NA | CASSYDGSGMFYEQYF | TGTGCCAGCAGTTACGATGGTTCGGGGATGTTCTACGAGCAGTACTTC
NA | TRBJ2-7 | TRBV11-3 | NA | CASSLLQGGEQYF | TGTGCCAGCAGCTTACTCCAGGGCGGCGAGCAGTACTTC
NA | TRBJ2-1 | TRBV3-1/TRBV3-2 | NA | CASSPGSPYNEQFF | TGTGCCAGCAGCCCCGGTTCGCCCTACAATGAGCAGTTCTTC
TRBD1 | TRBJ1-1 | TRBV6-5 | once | CASSYRGRRNTEAFF | TGTGCCAGCAGTTACAGGGGGCGCCGGAACACTGAAGCTTTCTTT
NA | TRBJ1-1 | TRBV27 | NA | CASSFQGSYTEAFF | TGTGCCAGCAGTTTCCAGGGGAGTTACACTGAAGCTTTCTTT
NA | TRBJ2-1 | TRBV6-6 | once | CASSFNRDTEQFF | TGTGCCAGCAGTTTTAACAGGGATACTGAGCAGTTCTTC
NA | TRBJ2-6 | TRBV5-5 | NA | CASSGTGLSGANVLTF | TGTGCCAGCAGCGGCACAGGGCTCTCTGGGGCCAACGTCCTGACTTTC
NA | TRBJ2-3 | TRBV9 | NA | CASSSTGLGVTDTQYF | TGTGCCAGCAGCTCTACCGGACTGGGAGTCACAGATACGCAGTATTTT
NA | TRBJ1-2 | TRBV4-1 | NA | CASSQIGPYGYTF | TGCGCCAGCAGCCAAATCGGTCCTTATGGCTACACCTTC
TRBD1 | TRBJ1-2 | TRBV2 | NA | CASKFLGTGAGYTF | TGTGCCAGTAAGTTCCTCGGGACAGGGGCCGGCTACACCTTC
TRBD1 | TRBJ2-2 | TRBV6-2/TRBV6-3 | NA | CASSSPGQGFGELFF | TGTGCCAGCAGTTCACCGGGACAGGGGTTCGGGGAGCTGTTTTTT
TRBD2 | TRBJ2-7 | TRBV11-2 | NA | CASSLNWGRAKEQYF | TGTGCCAGCAGCTTGAATTGGGGGAGGGCCAAAGAGCAGTACTTC
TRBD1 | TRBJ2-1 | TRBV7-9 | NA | CASSRTGTGGNNEQFF | TGTGCCAGCAGCCGAACCGGGACAGGGGGCAACAATGAGCAGTTCTTC